The 32 T cell receptor beta chains given below trace back to one sample, sequenced in a study of blood T cell repertoires in COVID-19. Libraries were prepared by immunoSEQ multiplex PCR; TCRdb keeps only in-frame clonotypes and omits some of them. In the table there are fewer than 85,000 clones, 80% to 95% of which are singletons. Sequenced material: peripheral blood. These receptors came from a woman between 50 and 59 years old in a cohort sampled during active COVID-19.

This chain joins TRBV30 and TRBJ2-4; 7 bases line up with TRBD1. CDR3 size: 18 residues. Germline CDR1 is GTSNPN and CDR2 is SVGIG (reference sequence). Losses at the gene ends were 0 bases for V and 7 bases for J; bases not matched to a gene: 18. CDR3 in amino acids: CAWSVFSPFLTGNNIQYF. The DNA for the CDR3 is TGTGCCTGGAGTGTTTTCTCGCCCTTCTTGACAGGGAACAACATTCAGTACTTC.

This clone was detected once. The V call is TRBV7-2, the J call TRBJ2-3; 10 bases map to TRBD2. The junction had 8 bases not matched to a gene; V was cut back by 5 bases and J by 6 bases. Germline lookup yields CDR1 SGHTA and CDR2 FQGNSA. The CDR3 is made up of 15 amino acids. This chain's CDR3 is CASSRGLALGDTQYF. The CDR3 DNA is TGTGCCAGCAGCAGGGGACTAGCGCTGGGGGATACGCAGTATTTT.

The rearrangement joins TRBV15 to TRBJ2-7; the match to TRBD2 covers 15 bases. Per germline, CDR1 LNHNV and CDR2 YYDKDF (reference sequence). CDR3 length: 16 residues. Trimming cost V 5 bases and J 1 base; bases outside gene matches: 3. CDR3 in amino acids: CATSFGLAGGSYEQYF. CDR3 DNA sequence: TGTGCCACCAGCTTCGGACTAGCGGGAGGGTCCTACGAGCAGTACTTC.

J is TRBJ2-7 and V is TRBV10-2; 9 bases are a match to TRBD1. After removal of 10 bases from V and 2 bases from J, the junction contained 9 bases not matched to a gene. CDR3 length: 14 amino acids. From germline, CDR1 is WSHSY and CDR2 SAAADI. In DNA, the CDR3 is TGCGCCACCTCGGGACAGGGTGGGCCCTACGAGCAGTACTTC. Translating it yields CATSGQGGPYEQYF.

V and J are TRBV28 and TRBJ2-3; tentative D call: TRBD2 (7 bases). Per the germline V gene, CDR1 is MDHEN and CDR2 is SYDVKM. This CDR3 has 15 amino acids. V lost 11 bases and J lost 6, with 24 bases in between. In DNA, the CDR3 is TGTGCCTCAGGGGAATGGGGGGGAAAGGTGGATACGCAGTATTTT. Its protein is CASGEWGGKVDTQYF.

The CDR3 sequence is CASSLTPGSNTGELFF. CDR3 nucleotide sequence: TGTGCCAGCAGCCTCACCCCGGGATCGAACACCGGGGAGCTGTTTTTT. The chain is built from TRBV7-9 and TRBJ2-2; tentatively, D is TRBD2 (5 bases). CDR3 length equals 16 residues. V was clipped by 5 bases and J by 0 bases, with 13 bases between them. Germline V gene lookup returns CDR1 SEHNR and CDR2 FQNEAQ (reference sequence).

V and J are TRBV7-9 and TRBJ2-1; no clear D. Trimming took 2 bases from V and 0 from J, leaving 5 bases between them. CDR1 is SEHNR and CDR2 is FQNEAQ in the germline V gene (reference sequence). This CDR3 is built from 14 residues. CDR3 in DNA: TGTGCCAGCAGCTTACTTAGCTCCTACAATGAGCAGTTCTTC. Its translation is CASSLLSSYNEQFF.

The J gene is TRBJ2-2, the V gene TRBV28; 11 nucleotides match TRBD1. Germline assignment: CDR1 MDHEN and CDR2 SYDVKM. V lost 4 bases to trimming and J lost 0 bases; unmatched junction nucleotides: 4. The CDR3 consists of 17 residues. CDR3 loop: CASSSWTGGTNTGELFF. The CDR3 bases are TGTGCCAGCAGTTCCTGGACAGGGGGCACGAACACCGGGGAGCTGTTTTTT.

The chain joins TRBV19 to TRBJ1-5, with D maybe TRBD1 (6 bases). The V gene's germline CDR1 is LNHDA and CDR2 SQIVND (reference sequence). The CDR3 contains 18 residues. With 4 bases removed from V and 5 bases from J, the gap between germline ends came to 24 bases. The CDR3 protein is CASSSPQSAGGADQPQHF. The CDR3 DNA reads as TGTGCCAGTAGTAGCCCACAAAGCGCCGGGGGGGCTGATCAGCCCCAGCATTTT.

J is TRBJ2-7 and V is TRBV3-1 (or the pseudogene TRBV3-2), with 7 bases lining up with TRBD1. The CDR3 covers 15 residues. V shed 4 bases and J 0 bases; nucleotides not matched to a gene: 6. Germline V CDR1 and CDR2: LGHDT, YNNKEL (reference sequence). The CDR3 region is CASSPGTVSSYEQYF. For the CDR3, the DNA is TGTGCCAGCAGCCCGGGGACAGTCAGCTCCTACGAGCAGTACTTC.

The chain employs TRBV30 and TRBJ2-3; possibly TRBD2 for D (5 bases). V lost 6 bases, J lost 3 bases, and 10 bases lay in between. Germline V gene lookup returns CDR1 GTSNPN and CDR2 SVGIG (reference sequence). The CDR3 extends over 12 amino acids. This CDR3 is CACESGTDTQYF. CDR3 coding DNA: TGTGCCTGCGAATCGGGGACAGATACGCAGTATTTT.

This clone was seen only once. V usage is TRBV7-8 and J usage is TRBJ2-2; 14 bases line up with TRBD2. The CDR3 extends over 16 amino acids. With 5 bases clipped from V and 8 bases from J, the junction kept 7 bases outside the gene matches. Germline V gives CDR1 SGHVS, CDR2 FQNEAQ. This CDR3 is CASSQGLAGEYGELFF. For the CDR3, the DNA is TGTGCCAGCAGCCAGGGACTAGCGGGAGAATATGGGGAGCTGTTTTTT. Supplemented by reference TRBV7-8 and TRBJ2-2, the full variable domain reads GAGVSQSPRYKVAKRGQDVALRCDPISGHVSLFWYQQALGQGPEFLTYFQNEAQLDKSGLPSDRFFAERPEGSVSTLKIQRTQQEDSAVYLCASSQGLAGEYGELFFGEGSRLTVL.

This chain uses TRBV7-3 with TRBJ2-2; 14 bases are a match to TRBD2. The CDR3 extends over 17 amino acids. Germline V CDR1 and CDR2: SGHTA, FQGTGA. V was clipped by 4 bases and J by 5 bases; unmatched bases: 6. Here the CDR3 reads CASSSSGTSGRTGELFF. The DNA for the CDR3 is TGTGCCAGCAGCTCCTCCGGGACTAGCGGGAGAACCGGGGAGCTGTTTTTT.

This clone came up once. The rearrangement links TRBV27 to TRBJ1-1, with 7 bases aligning to TRBD1. V trimming: 5 bases; J trimming: 4 bases; junction bases outside the gene matches: 10. CDR1 and CDR2 from the germline V gene are MNHEY and SMNVEV (reference sequence). This CDR3 is built from 15 residues. CDR3 DNA sequence: TGTGCCAGCAGTCAAACACGACAGGGCGGCACTGAAGCTTTCTTT. This encodes CASSQTRQGGTEAFF.

This clone was observed once. J is TRBJ1-2 and V is TRBV24-1, with D possibly being TRBD1 (6 bases). Trimming shortened V by 3 bases and J by 8 bases, and 15 bases separated the two germline ends. Germline CDR1 reads KGHDR; CDR2 reads SFDVKD. This CDR3 comprises 14 residues. Here the CDR3 reads CATSDGGGALGYTF. The CDR3 DNA reads as TGTGCCACCAGTGATGGAGGGGGGGCGCTGGGCTACACCTTC.

This chain connects TRBV3-1 (or the pseudogene TRBV3-2) to TRBJ1-4; D unclear. Trimming left V 3 bases short and J 5 bases short, with 10 bases between. CDR3 length: 14 amino acids. Per germline, CDR1 LGHDT and CDR2 YNNKEL (reference sequence). Here the CDR3 DNA reads TGTGCCAGCAGCCATCGCGGGCCAAATGAAAAACTGTTTTTT. It encodes CASSHRGPNEKLFF.

The chain is built from TRBV28 and TRBJ1-1, with 8 bases that match TRBD1. Germline V gives CDR1 MDHEN, CDR2 SYDVKM. This CDR3 is built from 15 residues. V lost 5 bases to trimming and J lost 1 base; unmatched junction nucleotides: 6. CDR3 residues: CASSLRTGPNTEAFF. CDR3 DNA sequence: TGTGCCAGCAGTCTCCGGACAGGGCCGAACACTGAAGCTTTCTTT.

The CDR3 coding sequence is TGCGCCAGCAGCCAAGAGGGGGGTGGTGGGACAGGAGGGAACACTGAAGCTTTCTTT. The encoded protein is CASSQEGGGGTGGNTEAFF. This sequence joins TRBV4-1 and TRBJ1-1; TRBD1 aligns across 8 bases. Trimming at V came to 0 bases and at J to 1 base, leaving 13 bases not matched to a gene. The CDR3 length is 19 residues. The germline V gene has CDR1 MGHRA and CDR2 YSYEKL.

In nucleotides, the CDR3 is TGTGCCAGCGGACAGGGAGACGAGCAGTACTTC. Amino acids: CASGQGDEQYF. The chain carries TRBV7-9 and TRBJ2-7; 8 nucleotides agree with TRBD1. The germline V gene has CDR1 SEHNR and CDR2 FQNEAQ (reference sequence). The CDR3 length is 11 residues. With V trimmed by 8 bases and J by 5 bases, 2 bases remained unmatched.

The V gene is TRBV29-1, the J gene TRBJ2-1; TRBD2 matches 8 bases. Trimming removed 2 bases from V and 1 base from J; junction bases left unmatched: 4. The germline CDR1 and CDR2 sequences are SQVTM and ANQGSEA. The CDR3 sequence is 15 residues long. Written as DNA, the CDR3 is TGCAGCGTTGAACGAGGGACTAGTTCCTACAATGAGCAGTTCTTC. Its translation is CSVERGTSSYNEQFF.

This clone was detected once. V gene TRBV27 combines with J gene TRBJ1-2; tentatively, D is TRBD1 (5 bases). This CDR3 spans 15 amino acids. Germline CDR1 and CDR2: MNHEY and SMNVEV (reference sequence). Trimming pared 3 bases from V and 4 bases from J, leaving 15 bases between. CDR3 DNA: TGTGCCAGCAGTTTGGGGCAGGGCTTGTTCTATGGCTACACCTTC. This gives the protein CASSLGQGLFYGYTF.

The genes are TRBV5-5 and TRBJ1-5, with 11 bases lining up with TRBD1. This CDR3 is 16 amino acids long. J gave up 5 bases and V 4 bases, and 8 bases lay outside the gene matches. In germline, CDR1 is SGHKS, CDR2 YYEKEE (reference sequence). CDR3 loop: CASSPQDRGHHQPQHF. Written as DNA, the CDR3 is TGTGCCAGCAGCCCACAGGACAGGGGGCACCATCAGCCCCAGCATTTT.

This sequence joins TRBV5-1 and TRBJ2-7; D remains unclear. The V end lost 8 bases, the J end lost 0 bases, and 15 bases lay between the germline ends. The length of the CDR3 is 14 residues. CDR1 SGHRS and CDR2 YFSETQ come from the germline V gene. The CDR3 region is CASKAPESSYEQYF. In DNA, the CDR3 is TGCGCCAGTAAGGCCCCGGAGAGCTCCTACGAGCAGTACTTC.

This clone is a singleton in its sample. J is TRBJ1-2 and V is TRBV28; TRBD1 matches at 9 bases. Germline V gene sequence: CDR1 MDHEN, CDR2 SYDVKM. This CDR3 is built from 14 residues. The junction had 3 bases not matched to a gene; V was cut back by 2 bases and J by 5 bases. The CDR3 sequence: CASSLTGGEYGYTF. The CDR3 nucleotides read TGTGCCAGCAGTTTAACAGGGGGCGAGTATGGCTACACCTTC.

The chain employs TRBV28 and TRBJ2-1; 11 bases match TRBD2. V was pared by 7 bases and J by 3 bases, with 8 bases of the junction left unmatched. The CDR3 spans 16 residues. Looked up from germline, CDR1 is MDHEN and CDR2 is SYDVKM. CDR3 sequence: CASTRLLAGGYNEQFF. The DNA for the CDR3 is TGTGCCAGCACTCGGCTCCTAGCGGGAGGCTACAATGAGCAGTTCTTC.

The chain is built from TRBV12-5 and TRBJ2-2; D is unclear. This CDR3 contains 15 residues. In germline, CDR1 is LGHNT, CDR2 FRNRAP. V lost 0 bases and J lost 5, with 10 bases in between. CDR3 sequence reads: CASGLVDTATGELFF. In nucleotides, the CDR3 is TGTGCTAGTGGTTTGGTAGACACTGCTACCGGGGAGCTGTTTTTT.

Concerning this clone itself: In this CDR3 the conserved last residue, phenylalanine or tryptophan, is missing, so a read error is likely. It is unclear where the CDR3 begins or ends on the DNA, so no DNA is shown, and the CDR3 is as TCRdb lists it. The chain employs TRBV5-4 and TRBJ2-7; the table gives TRBD1 as D, unverified against the DNA. Germline CDR1 is SGHNT and CDR2 is YYREEE (reference sequence). The CDR3 has 11 residues if both end residues are counted. CDR3: CASSCGTGVCL.

The CDR3 sequence is CASSFGGISYEQYF. Here the CDR3 DNA reads TGTGCCAGCAGTTTTGGGGGGATCTCCTACGAGCAGTACTTC. This chain uses TRBV28 with TRBJ2-7; possible D gene TRBD2, 6 bases. This CDR3 has 14 amino acids. The germline CDR1 and CDR2 sequences are MDHEN and SYDVKM. Trimming removed 3 bases at V and 0 bases at J, with 9 bases between.

J is TRBJ1-2 and V is TRBV18, with D possibly matching TRBD1 (6 bases). The CDR3 length is 14 residues. V lost 3 bases to trimming and J lost 4 bases, with 12 bases between them. Per germline, CDR1 KGHSH and CDR2 LQKENI. Here the CDR3 reads CASSPGHGAYGYTF. CDR3 coding DNA: TGTGCCAGCTCACCGGGACATGGTGCCTATGGCTACACCTTC.

The table lists this clone with a count of one. This rearrangement joins TRBV29-1 to TRBJ2-7, with D maybe TRBD1 (5 bases). Trimming pared 6 bases from V and 1 base from J, leaving 10 bases between. The CDR3 contains 12 residues. The germline gives CDR1 SQVTM, CDR2 ANQGSEA. The CDR3, as DNA: TGCAGCGTGGGGTCAGGGTCCTACGAGCAGTACTTC. The encoded protein is CSVGSGSYEQYF.

The CDR3 spells CSVPTAYEQYF. In DNA, the CDR3 is TGCAGTGTCCCGACAGCCTACGAGCAGTACTTC. This chain links TRBV20-1 with TRBJ2-7, with a possible D match to TRBD1 (5 bases). The CDR3 runs 11 residues. CDR1 and CDR2 (germline): DFQATT, SNEGSKA (reference sequence). The V and J ends lost 7 bases and 2 bases respectively, with 9 bases between them.

The chain combines TRBV5-1 with TRBJ1-3; 9 nucleotides match TRBD1. Germline V CDR1 and CDR2: SGHRS, YFSETQ. V was clipped by 4 bases and J by 3 bases; unmatched bases: 2. The CDR3 has 14 amino acids. The CDR3 DNA reads as TGCGCCAGCAGCCCGGGACAGGGTGGAAACACCATATATTTT. Its translation is CASSPGQGGNTIYF.